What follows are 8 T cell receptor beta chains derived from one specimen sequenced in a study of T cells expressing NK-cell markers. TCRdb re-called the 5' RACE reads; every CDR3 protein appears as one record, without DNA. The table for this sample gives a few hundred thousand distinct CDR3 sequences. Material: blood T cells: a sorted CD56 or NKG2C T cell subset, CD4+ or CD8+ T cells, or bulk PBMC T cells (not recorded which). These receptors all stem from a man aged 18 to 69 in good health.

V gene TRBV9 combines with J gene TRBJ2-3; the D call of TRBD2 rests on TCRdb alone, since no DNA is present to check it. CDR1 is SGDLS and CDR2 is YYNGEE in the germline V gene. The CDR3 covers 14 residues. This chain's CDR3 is CASSQRLAEDTQYF.

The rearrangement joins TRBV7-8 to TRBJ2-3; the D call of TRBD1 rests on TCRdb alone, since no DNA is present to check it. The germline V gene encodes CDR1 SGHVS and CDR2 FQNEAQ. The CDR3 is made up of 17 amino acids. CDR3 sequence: CASSSTVGGPSPDTQYF.

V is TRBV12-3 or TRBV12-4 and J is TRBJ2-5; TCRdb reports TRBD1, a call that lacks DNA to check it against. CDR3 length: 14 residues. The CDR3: CASKAGTGQETQYF.

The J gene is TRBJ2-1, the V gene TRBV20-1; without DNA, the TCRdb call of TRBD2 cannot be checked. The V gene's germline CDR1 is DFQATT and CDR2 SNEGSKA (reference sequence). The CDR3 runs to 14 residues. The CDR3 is CSAVGRSSYNEQFF.

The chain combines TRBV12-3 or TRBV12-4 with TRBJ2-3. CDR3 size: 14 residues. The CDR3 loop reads CASTENGGTDTQYF.

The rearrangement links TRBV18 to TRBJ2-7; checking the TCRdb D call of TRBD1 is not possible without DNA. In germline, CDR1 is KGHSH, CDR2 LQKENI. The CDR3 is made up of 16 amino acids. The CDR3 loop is CASSPTGTGLSYEQYF. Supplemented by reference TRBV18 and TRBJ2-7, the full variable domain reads NAGVMQNPRHLVRRRGQEARLRCSPMKGHSHVYWYRQLPEEGLKFMVYLQKENIIDESGMPKERFSAEFPKEGPSILRIQQVVRGDSAAYFCASSPTGTGLSYEQYFGPGTRLTVT.

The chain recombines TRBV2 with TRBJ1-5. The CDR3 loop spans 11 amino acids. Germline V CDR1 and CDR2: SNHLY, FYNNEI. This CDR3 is CASSLSEPQHF.

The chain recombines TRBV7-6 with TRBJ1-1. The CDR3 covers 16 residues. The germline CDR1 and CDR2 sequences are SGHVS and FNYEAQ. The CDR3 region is CASSLEASFKNTEAFF.